The 16 T cell receptor beta chains reported below all come from one sample, sequenced in a study of blood T cell repertoires in COVID-19. Measured with immunoSEQ multiplex PCR; TCRdb has only the in-frame clones, and not every one. Among tens of thousands of clones listed, about 80% were seen once. Input material: peripheral blood. Receptors were obtained from a middle-aged man with acute or convalescent COVID-19.

V is TRBV9 and J is TRBJ2-1, with 11 bases aligning to TRBD2. Germline CDR1 SGDLS, CDR2 YYNGEE. The junction had 7 bases not matched to a gene; V was cut back by 2 bases and J by 0 bases. The CDR3 contains 18 residues. The CDR3 region is CASSVTTSGSGSYNEQFF. The DNA of the CDR3 is TGTGCCAGCAGCGTTACTACTAGCGGGAGTGGCTCCTACAATGAGCAGTTCTTC.

This clone was seen just once. The chain carries TRBV12-3 or TRBV12-4 and TRBJ1-1; unclear D gene. CDR3 length equals 12 residues. V was clipped by 2 bases and J by 1 base, with 2 bases between them. The CDR3 protein is CASSLQNTEAFF. CDR3 nucleotide sequence: TGTGCCAGCAGTTTACAGAACACTGAAGCTTTCTTT.

V and J are TRBV18 and TRBJ2-3; D call uncertain. CDR3 length: 12 residues. Germline V gives CDR1 KGHSH, CDR2 LQKENI. V shed 2 bases and J shed 3 bases, with 3 bases lying between them. CDR3 nucleotides: TGTGCCAGCTCACCATCAACAGATACGCAGTATTTT. The encoded protein is CASSPSTDTQYF.

The chain joins TRBV4-1 to TRBJ2-1; D is unresolved. CDR3 length: 16 amino acids. Germline V gene lookup returns CDR1 MGHRA and CDR2 YSYEKL. V lost 1 base to trimming and J lost 0 bases, with 10 bases between them. DNA of the CDR3: TGCGCCAGCAGCCAAGGTAGCCGGAGCTCCTACAATGAGCAGTTCTTC. As protein: CASSQGSRSSYNEQFF.

The chain recombines TRBV7-2 with TRBJ1-6, with 8 bases matching TRBD1. The V segment lost 5 bases and the J segment 6 bases; nucleotides outside the gene matches: 6. This CDR3 region has 15 residues. Germline V gene sequence: CDR1 SGHTA, CDR2 FQGNSA. The CDR3 is CASSAGTGLNSPLHF. The CDR3 bases are TGTGCCAGCAGCGCCGGGACAGGCCTTAATTCACCCCTCCACTTT.

The J gene is TRBJ1-2, the V gene TRBV4-2; TRBD1 aligns across 11 bases. Per the germline V gene, CDR1 is LGHNA and CDR2 is YNFKEQ. J gave up 3 bases and V 4 bases, and 4 bases lay outside the gene matches. The CDR3 runs to 15 residues. This CDR3 reads CASSLGTGGDYGYTF. CDR3 sequence (DNA): TGTGCCAGCAGCCTAGGGACAGGGGGAGACTATGGCTACACCTTC.

The CDR3 region is CASSYGRGGQPQHF. The CDR3 DNA is TGTGCCAGCAGTTATGGGAGGGGCGGTCAGCCCCAGCATTTT. The V call is TRBV6-2 or TRBV6-3, the J call TRBJ1-5, with a weak D call TRBD1 (5 bases). Trimming took off 3 bases at V and 6 bases at J, with 12 bases between the two ends. The CDR3 spans 14 residues. From germline, CDR1 is MNHEY and CDR2 SVGEGT.

This clone was recorded only once. V usage is TRBV19 and J usage is TRBJ1-5, with TRBD1 matching 7 bases. This CDR3 spans 13 amino acids. Germline CDR1 LNHDA, CDR2 SQIVND (reference sequence). Losses at the gene ends were 5 bases for V and 4 bases for J; bases not matched to a gene: 2. The CDR3 spells CASSAGQNQPQHF. The CDR3 DNA sequence: TGTGCCAGTAGTGCGGGACAGAATCAGCCCCAGCATTTT.

The rearrangement uses TRBV7-2 and TRBJ2-5, with TRBD2 matching over 9 bases. V trimming: 3 bases; J trimming: 3 bases; junction bases outside the gene matches: 2. The germline V gene has CDR1 SGHTA and CDR2 FQGNSA. CDR3 length equals 14 residues. CDR3 DNA: TGTGCCAGCAGCTTTGGCGGGGGGGAAGAGACCCAGTACTTC. This gives the protein CASSFGGGEETQYF.

The rearrangement links TRBV12-3 or TRBV12-4 to TRBJ1-1; D gene unclear. This CDR3 comprises 13 residues. The V end was cut by 2 bases, the J end by 1 base, with 5 bases between. The CDR3 coding sequence is TGTGCCAGCAGTTTATTCTCGAACACTGAAGCTTTCTTT. It encodes CASSLFSNTEAFF.

The CDR3 spells CASSSDRVSGNTIYF. The CDR3 DNA is TGTGCCAGCAGTTCGGACAGAGTTTCTGGAAACACCATATATTTT. V usage is TRBV7-2 and J usage is TRBJ1-3; D possibly corresponds to TRBD1 (6 bases). V lost 6 bases and J lost 1, with 13 bases in between. Germline loops: CDR1 SGHTA, CDR2 FQGNSA. The CDR3 totals 15 residues.

The table lists this clone with a count of one. The chain couples TRBV7-6 to TRBJ1-1, with 12 bases lining up with TRBD1. The CDR3 is made up of 14 amino acids. Germline V gene data show CDR1 as SGHVS and CDR2 as FNYEAQ. V lost 5 bases to trimming and J lost 11 bases; unmatched junction nucleotides: 9. For the CDR3, the DNA is TGTGCCAGCAGCGCGGGACAGGGGGCCCGGCGGGCTTTCTTT. Translated, it gives CASSAGQGARRAFF.

This clone has a handful of counts. The chain uses TRBV11-2 and TRBJ2-7, with 8 bases lining up with TRBD1. The germline V gene encodes CDR1 SGHAT and CDR2 FQNNGV. J was trimmed by 0 bases and V by 0 bases; bases with no gene match: 1. This CDR3 spans 15 amino acids. DNA of the CDR3: TGTGCCAGCAGCTTAGAGGGACAGGTCTCCTACGAGCAGTACTTC. Its translation is CASSLEGQVSYEQYF. Variable domain in full (rest from reference TRBV11-2 and TRBJ2-7): EAGVAQSPRYKIIEKRQSVAFWCNPISGHATLYWYQQILGQGPKLLIQFQNNGVVDDSQLPKDRFSAERLKGVDSTLKIQPAKLEDSAVYLCASSLEGQVSYEQYFGPGTRLTVT.

CDR3 in DNA: TGTGCCATCAGTGAGACAGGGGAGACTGAAGCTTTCTTT. This codes for CAISETGETEAFF. V usage is TRBV10-3 and J usage is TRBJ1-1, with TRBD1 identical over 7 bases. Germline V gene data show CDR1 as ENHRY and CDR2 as SYGVKD. There are 13 residues in the CDR3. V gave up 2 bases and J gave up 5 bases; unmatched junction bases: 2.

The genes are TRBV5-4 and TRBJ2-1; TRBD1 agrees at 7 bases. Germline V CDR1 and CDR2: SGHNT, YYREEE (reference sequence). This CDR3 has 15 residues. V trimming: 4 bases; J trimming: 9 bases; junction bases outside the gene matches: 13. In nucleotides, the CDR3 is TGTGCCAGCAGCCCCCGACCCGACAGGGCTGGTGAGCAGTTCTTC. Protein sequence: CASSPRPDRAGEQFF.

The chain joins TRBV5-6 to TRBJ1-6; 8 bases fit TRBD1. CDR1 is SGHDT and CDR2 is YYEEEE in the germline V gene. This CDR3 is 16 amino acids long. V was clipped by 4 bases and J by 5 bases; unmatched bases: 8. The CDR3 nucleotides read TGTGCCAGCAGCCGAACAACGACAGGGGATAATTCACCCCTCCACTTT. Its translation: CASSRTTTGDNSPLHF.